This T cell receptor (beta chain) appears in the sequencing data of a study of blood T cell repertoires in COVID-19. The repertoire was sequenced with immunoSEQ multiplex PCR; TCRdb's copy has only in-frame clones and lacks some. The table shows under 8,000 clones, with about 93% occurring only once. The sample taken for sequencing was peripheral blood. The origin of this receptor is a human donor in a cohort sampled during active COVID-19.

The CDR3 coding sequence is TGCGCCAGCAGCTTGGTAGGGACAGGGGCCACTGAAGCTTTCTTT. This codes for CASSLVGTGATEAFF. The V gene is TRBV5-1, the J gene TRBJ1-1; 10 bases align to TRBD1. This CDR3 region has 15 residues. CDR1 and CDR2 from the germline V gene are SGHRS and YFSETQ. The J segment lost 4 bases and the V segment lost 0 bases, leaving 3 bases of the junction unmatched.